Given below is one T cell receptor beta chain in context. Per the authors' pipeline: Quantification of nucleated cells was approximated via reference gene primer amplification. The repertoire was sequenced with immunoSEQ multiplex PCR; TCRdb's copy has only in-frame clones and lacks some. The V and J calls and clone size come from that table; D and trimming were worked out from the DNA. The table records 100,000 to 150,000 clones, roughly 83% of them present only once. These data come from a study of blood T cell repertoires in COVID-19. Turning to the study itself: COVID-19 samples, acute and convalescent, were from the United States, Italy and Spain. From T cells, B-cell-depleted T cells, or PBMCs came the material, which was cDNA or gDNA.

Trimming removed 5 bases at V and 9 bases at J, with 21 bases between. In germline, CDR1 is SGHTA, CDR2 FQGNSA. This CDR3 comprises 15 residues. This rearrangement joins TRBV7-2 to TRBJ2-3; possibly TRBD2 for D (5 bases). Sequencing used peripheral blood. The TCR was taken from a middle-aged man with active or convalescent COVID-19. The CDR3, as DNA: TGTGCCAGCAGCCCCCCGGCCGGACTGTCGCAGACGCAGTATTTT. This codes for CASSPPAGLSQTQYF.